Described below is a single T cell receptor beta chain sequence and its context. Antigen specificity is unknown. A junction end diverges from the germline sequence, so it may reflect a read error. These data are taken from a study of breast tumors, draining lymph nodes, adjacent tissues. TCRdb used MiXCR to reprocess the multiplex PCR reads, holding one entry per CDR3 protein. The profile covers some 97,000 distinct CDR3 sequences, with 21% appearing a single time and around 1.3% taken by the ten largest. The lymph nodes were axillary draining lymph nodes from breast cancer patients. The CDR3 consists of 14 residues. The V gene's germline CDR1 is SGHAT and CDR2 FQNNGV. Broader study findings: Compared with lymph nodes, tumors were less diverse; compared with nontumor tissue, more. Tumor T cell lymph node origin was a supported hypothesis, not proven. Compared with basal-like, luminal-like tumors shared significantly more repertoire with nontumor tissue. Most tumor T cells seemingly derive from lymph node, then expand in tumor.

The rearrangement uses TRBV11-2 and TRBJ2-1; the D gene is possibly TRBD1 (5 bases). The receptor was derived from a female donor with breast cancer. Some clones in this sample may be carry-over from other donors' samples. Sample: axillary lymph node tissue. The CDR3 sequence: CASSFLQGSNEQLF. The CDR3 nucleotides read TGTGCCAGCAGTTTTTTGCAGGGTAGCAATGAGCAGCTCTTC.